What follows describes a single T cell receptor beta chain. Per the original data handling: Using reference gene primer amplification, nucleated cell counts were estimated. Profiled with immunoSEQ multiplex PCR; TCRdb holds only in-frame clones, not every one. V, J and clone size were drawn from that table, and D and trimming were deduced from the DNA. Altogether over 35,000 clones are present, roughly 89% being singletons, with the ten largest covering 3.5% to 5%. Patients of the Seattle cohort, enrolled during active infection, were followed longitudinally. With 1 base clipped from V and 10 bases from J, the junction kept 12 bases outside the gene matches. The CDR3 runs to 17 residues. CDR1 is SGDLS and CDR2 is YYNGEE in the germline V gene. The source of the sample is a study of blood T cell repertoires in COVID-19. In the study overall: There were acute and convalescent COVID-19 samples, and they came from the United States, Italy and Spain.

This receptor was taken from a man aged 35-49 years with COVID-19, enrolled during active disease. Sequencing used peripheral blood. The chain uses TRBV9 and TRBJ1-6, with TRBD1 matching 9 bases. CDR3 in DNA: TGTGCCAGCAGCGTAACCGGGACAGGGAGGTTCGGCTCACCCCTCCACTTT. Protein product: CASSVTGTGRFGSPLHF.